This note documents a single T cell receptor beta chain sequence. The target antigen is unknown. This entry comes from a study of graft-versus-host responses after intestinal transplantation. The overall study: Recipients obtained multivisceral, liver-intestinal, or isolated intestinal transplants. Anti-thymocyte globulin induction was given to all recipients, followed by tacrolimus and steroids for 2 to 3 years.

The assay was immunoSEQ multiplex PCR, and TCRdb's table has in-frame clones only and misses some. The sample lists about 90,000 clones, around 93% occurring once. CDR3 length: 16 residues. With 7 bases clipped from V and 1 base from J, the junction kept 6 bases outside the gene matches. The germline V gene has CDR1 MNHNY and CDR2 SVGAGI (reference sequence). The clonotype originates from a human donor who was the organ donor for an intestinal transplant. This chain joins TRBV6-6 and TRBJ2-7, with 14 bases that match TRBD2. Sequences were derived from unstimulated CD8+ T cells sorted from spleen or lymph node cells, sampled before transplant. The CDR3 region has the DNA TGTGCCAGCAACGTAGGACTAGCGGGGGGTTCCTACGAGCAGTACTTC. As protein: CASNVGLAGGSYEQYF.